This TCR beta chain emerged from a study of naive and memory T cell subsets (TCRdb year 2017). Background for the entire study: The study applied an open-source, UMI-based TCR alpha and beta sequencing pipeline to sorted naive and memory peripheral blood T cell subsets. The results of the functional CMV T cell responses matched the IgG serology results in every case. RNA was DNase-treated and reverse transcribed with TCR constant-region primers, mostly using SuperScript III.

The library relied on UMI-ligation and nested PCR. The beta constant-region primer consisted of an equimolar mixture of two oligonucleotides that together covered TRBC1 and TRBC2. The ligated cDNA went through four rounds of PCR with nested alpha and beta constant-region primers together with the SP2 primer. A single-stranded oligonucleotide carrying the SP2 primer and a 12-nucleotide UMI was ligated to the 3' end of the cDNA by T4 RNA ligase 1. Incubation of the ligation reaction was carried out at 16 degrees C for about 19-25 hours. PCR2 was typically run as a SYBR Green qPCR and stopped at a predetermined threshold to prevent over-amplification. Every purification after the first one was done using Agencourt AMPure XP magnetic beads. Libraries were quantified by Qubit and checked on a TapeStation, with a main peak expected near 650 bp. Sequencing of the pooled libraries was done on an Illumina MiSeq using v2 2x251 paired-end kits, which typically yielded roughly 0.95-2 million reads per sample. Libraries were pooled at about 4 nM per sample, and about 4.5-7.5% PhiX was added to improve cluster recognition. The authors processed their data as follows. Using tag matching that tolerated one base-pair mismatch, Decombinator assigned V and J genes to FASTQ reads that had been processed by Demultiplexor. UMIs were used by Collapsinator to correct both sequencing errors and frequency errors arising from PCR heterogeneity. CDR3Translator translated TCRs and extracted CDR3s from the conserved cysteine to the FGXG phenylalanine, flagging non-productive sequences. Gini, Shannon entropy and inverse Simpson indices were calculated on repertoires subsampled to equal numbers of UMI-defined TCRs. Within the linear range, a power law was fitted by maximum likelihood to the distributions of clonotype abundance. On one naive CD8 sample, the pipeline and MIGEC gave similar UMI counts, unique TCR numbers and clonal distributions. Repertoires were searched for 7,322 CMV-associated CDR3 sequences compiled from VDJdb and a published dataset. TCRdb ran its own pipeline on the public reads, namely fastp trimming at Q25 and MiXCR clone calling, and kept in-frame beta chains. Entries are consolidated by CDR3 protein sequence, retaining the most common genes and DNA. The authors' filters were not applied to this entry. In this sample the table shows about 120,000 distinct CDR3 sequences, roughly 32% of which occur a single time. The top ten clonotypes cover 0.75% to 1% of the sample.

From the second PCR step on, the TCR alpha and beta chain libraries were amplified in separate reactions. The CMV status of each donor was determined by measuring IFNgamma production from CD4+ T cells after fresh PBMCs had been stimulated overnight with CMV viral lysate. CD4 T cells were positively selected using Miltenyi beads, after which CD8 T cells were positively selected from the CD4-negative fraction. Cells were stained for CD3, CD4, CD8, CD45RA, CD27 and a live/dead dye and were sorted on a BD Aria II into four subsets based on CD45RA and CD27. A few healthy volunteers provided blood, and the blood of each volunteer was split into CD4 and CD8 T cells and then into four differentiation subsets. Around 130 ml of peripheral blood was drawn per donor, and PBMC were isolated by Ficoll-Paque PLUS density-gradient centrifugation. The sorted cells were lysed in RLT buffer, after which RNA was extracted using a Qiagen RNeasy kit and kept at -80 degrees C.

Study-level results and caveats: TCR abundance followed a power law whose exponent differed between naive and memory subsets but was consistent across the three individuals. In both CD4 and CD8 cells, going from naive through CM, EM and EMRA, the Gini index went up while Shannon and inverse Simpson diversity went down. No ground truth was available to validate the repertoire findings for the naive and memory subsets. RNA-based TCR counts may be influenced by expression changes linked to T cell activation and differentiation. Clonotypes were defined as single alpha or beta chain sequences, not paired alpha/beta receptors. Following error correction, more than 95% of naive TCR sequences occurred only once, which made naive abundance distributions much steeper than those of memory subsets.

Points on this clonotype: The antigen this receptor binds is unknown. The sample holds no much larger clone one base away, and base qualities are not on file.

Reading from cysteine to phenylalanine, the CDR3 counts 16 amino acids. The DNA shown is the 48-base CDR3, in frame from base 1. Deletion took 4 bases off V and 3 bases off J, with a span of 18 bases between the germline ends. The germline V gene yields SGHRS for CDR1 and YFSETQ for CDR2. The rearrangement combines TRBV5-1 with TRBJ2-3, with a tentative D gene TRBD2 over 6 matching bases. The sample consisted of central memory CD4+ T cells from blood. The label giving this sample's cell subset or site can be read as: central memory, CD45RA- CD27+. The source of this sequence is a human donor in good health. The nucleotides are TGCGCCAGCAGCATAGCCGGGACTCGTAATACAGATACGCAGTATTTT. Its product reads: CASSIAGTRNTDTQYF. The CDR3, completed at both ends by the reference TRBV5-1 and TRBJ2-3 genes, gives the full variable domain KAGVTQTPRYLIKTRGQQVTLSCSPISGHRSVSWYQQTPGQGLQFLFEYFSETQRNKGNFPGRFSGRQFSNSRSEMNVSTLELGDSALYLCASSIAGTRNTDTQYFGPGTRLTVL.